The rows below give T cell receptor beta chains drawn from one sample of a study of siplizumab effects on memory and regulatory T cells. The method was immunoSEQ multiplex PCR; TCRdb's version includes in-frame clones alone and lacks a portion of them. The repertoire holds some 100,000 clones, with more than 85% as singletons. Sample: CD4+ T cells sorted from blood. The receptor source for this set is a human donor in good health. The conserved cysteine and the conserved F or W are not part of the CDR3 here. Size values are once, few and many counts, or a class for expanded clones, and some rows have none.

j_gene: TRBJ2-4; v_gene: TRBV15; abundance: NA; CDR3aa: ATSDLGGGSKNIQY
j_gene: TRBJ2-3; v_gene: TRBV5-1; abundance: NA; CDR3aa: ASSLDIGGPSDTQY
j_gene: TRBJ1-1; v_gene: TRBV14; abundance: once; CDR3aa: ASSDIRRGDTEAF
j_gene: TRBJ1-1; v_gene: TRBV2; abundance: NA; CDR3aa: ASIQGNTEAF
j_gene: TRBJ2-3; v_gene: TRBV18; abundance: NA; CDR3aa: ASSQEGPGTDTQY
j_gene: TRBJ1-5; v_gene: TRBV7-2; abundance: NA; CDR3aa: ASSLAAGMGNQPQH
j_gene: TRBJ2-7; v_gene: TRBV6-6; abundance: NA; CDR3aa: ASSYAAGGADEQY
j_gene: TRBJ2-5; v_gene: TRBV6-6; abundance: once; CDR3aa: ASSLTSGVQEAQY
j_gene: TRBJ2-5; v_gene: TRBV7-2; abundance: NA; CDR3aa: ASSLVQGRAQY
j_gene: TRBJ2-1; v_gene: TRBV10-3; abundance: NA; CDR3aa: AISELSGAGSYNEQF
j_gene: TRBJ1-6; v_gene: TRBV28; abundance: NA; CDR3aa: ASTPSRIPPLH
j_gene: TRBJ1-5; v_gene: TRBV19; abundance: NA; CDR3aa: ASIEGATQPQH
j_gene: TRBJ2-1; v_gene: TRBV7-3; abundance: NA; CDR3aa: ASSNGLAGSYNEQF
j_gene: TRBJ1-2; v_gene: TRBV7-9; abundance: NA; CDR3aa: ASSTGTIYGYT
j_gene: TRBJ2-2; v_gene: TRBV14; abundance: NA; CDR3aa: ASREVATGELF
j_gene: TRBJ1-5; v_gene: TRBV2; abundance: few; CDR3aa: ASSGGREGNQPQH
j_gene: TRBJ2-2; v_gene: TRBV11-2; abundance: NA; CDR3aa: ASSLSGRGAGELF
j_gene: TRBJ1-2; v_gene: TRBV18; abundance: NA; CDR3aa: ASSDQGRGYT
j_gene: TRBJ1-3; v_gene: TRBV6-6; abundance: NA; CDR3aa: ASYRTGNTIY
j_gene: TRBJ2-3; v_gene: TRBV7-2; abundance: NA; CDR3aa: ASSLPRGIRGTDTQY
j_gene: TRBJ2-3; v_gene: TRBV7-2; abundance: NA; CDR3aa: ASSYSGARTDTQY
j_gene: TRBJ2-7; v_gene: TRBV6-5; abundance: few; CDR3aa: ASPRLRGNEQY